This entry lists 2 T cell receptor beta chains sequenced from one sample in a study of Ad26.COV2.S vaccination and SARS-CoV-2 variants. The treatment is: 15 to 20 received Ad26.COV2.S at low or high dose, single or two shots; five or six received placebo; per-sample allocation not given. On day 63 after the first injection, vaccine and placebo recipients gave samples. Sequenced by immunoSEQ multiplex PCR; TCRdb stores in-frame clones only, minus some. The sample holds 300,000 to 500,000 clones, roughly nine tenths seen once. The sequencing used peripheral blood, collected in a trial of Ad26.COV2.S vaccine versus placebo. Source of these receptors: a person aged 18-60 years who received the Ad26.COV2.S COVID-19 vaccine or a placebo.

This clone was picked up one time. The chain employs TRBV10-3 and TRBJ1-1; D is perhaps TRBD1 (6 bases). Trimming shortened V by 2 bases and J by 3 bases, and 16 bases separated the two germline ends. Germline V lookup: CDR1 ENHRY, CDR2 SYGVKD. CDR3 length: 16 residues. This CDR3 is CAISEKIRGWDTEAFF. In DNA form, the CDR3 reads TGTGCCATCAGTGAGAAGATCAGGGGATGGGACACTGAAGCTTTCTTT.

This clone was detected once. The CDR3 coding sequence is TGTGCCAGCAGCTCGACCGGGAACACGGGGAATCAGCCCCAGCATTTT. It specifies CASSSTGNTGNQPQHF. The J gene is TRBJ1-5, the V gene TRBV7-8; D is undetermined. Germline CDR1 reads SGHVS; CDR2 reads FQNEAQ. The CDR3 spans 16 residues. V lost 4 bases and J 4 bases, leaving 17 bases between the germline ends.